This entry is about one T cell receptor (beta chain). These data come from a study of blood T cell repertoires in COVID-19. With 4 bases removed from V and 1 base from J, the gap between germline ends came to 11 bases. The germline V gene has CDR1 MNHEY and CDR2 SMNVEV (reference sequence). The CDR3 spans 15 residues. Repertoires were generated with immunoSEQ multiplex PCR, while TCRdb's copy carries only in-frame clones and drops some. The table lists about 130,000 clones, approximately 84% of them singletons, with around 12% in the top ten. The clonotype comes from a woman aged 25 to 45 who had recovered from COVID-19. Sequencing was performed on peripheral blood. The chain couples TRBV27 to TRBJ1-5, with D perhaps TRBD1 (6 bases). The DNA for the CDR3 is TGTGCCAGCAGTTCCAGGGGCCTGAGCAATCAGCCCCAGCATTTT. Translated, it gives CASSSRGLSNQPQHF.